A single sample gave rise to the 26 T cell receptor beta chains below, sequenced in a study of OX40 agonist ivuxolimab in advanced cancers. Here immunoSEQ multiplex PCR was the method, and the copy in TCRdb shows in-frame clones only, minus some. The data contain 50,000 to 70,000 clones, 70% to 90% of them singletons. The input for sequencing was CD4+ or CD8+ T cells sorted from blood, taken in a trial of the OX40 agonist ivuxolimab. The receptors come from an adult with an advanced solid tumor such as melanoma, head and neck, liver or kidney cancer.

CDR3 sequence: CASSPNRGRRMNTEAFF. DNA of the CDR3: TGTGCCAGCAGCCCTAACAGGGGGCGGCGGATGAACACTGAAGCTTTCTTT. The chain couples TRBV4-2 to TRBJ1-1, with TRBD1 matching 9 bases. The CDR3 runs to 17 residues. From germline, CDR1 is LGHNA and CDR2 YNFKEQ. The V and J ends lost 4 bases and 0 bases, in that order; junction bases with no gene match: 9.

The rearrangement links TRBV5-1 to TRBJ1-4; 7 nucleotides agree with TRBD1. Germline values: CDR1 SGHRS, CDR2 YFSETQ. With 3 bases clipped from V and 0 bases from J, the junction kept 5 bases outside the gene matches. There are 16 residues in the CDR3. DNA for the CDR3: TGCGCCAGCAGCTCCGGGACAGACGCAACTAATGAAAAACTGTTTTTT. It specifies CASSSGTDATNEKLFF.

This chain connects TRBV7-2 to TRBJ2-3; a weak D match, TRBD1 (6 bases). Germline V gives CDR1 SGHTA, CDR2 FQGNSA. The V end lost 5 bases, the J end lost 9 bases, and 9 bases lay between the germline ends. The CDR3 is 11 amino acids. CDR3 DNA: TGTGCCAGCAGCGCCGGGACAACGCAGTATTTT. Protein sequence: CASSAGTTQYF. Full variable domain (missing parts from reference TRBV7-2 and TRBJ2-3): GAGVSQSPSNKVTEKGKDVELRCDPISGHTALYWYRQSLGQGLEFLIYFQGNSAPDKSGLPSDRFSAERTGGSVSTLTIQRTQQEDSAVYLCASSAGTTQYFGPGTRLTVL.

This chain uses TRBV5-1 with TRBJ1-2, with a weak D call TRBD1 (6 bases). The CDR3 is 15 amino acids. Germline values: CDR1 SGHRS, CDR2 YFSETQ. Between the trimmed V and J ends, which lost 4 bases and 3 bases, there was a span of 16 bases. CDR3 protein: CASSPDFTGYYGYTF. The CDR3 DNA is TGCGCCAGCAGCCCCGATTTTACAGGGTACTATGGCTACACCTTC. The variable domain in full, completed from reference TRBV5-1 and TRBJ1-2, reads KAGVTQTPRYLIKTRGQQVTLSCSPISGHRSVSWYQQTPGQGLQFLFEYFSETQRNKGNFPGRFSGRQFSNSRSEMNVSTLELGDSALYLCASSPDFTGYYGYTFGSGTRLTVV.

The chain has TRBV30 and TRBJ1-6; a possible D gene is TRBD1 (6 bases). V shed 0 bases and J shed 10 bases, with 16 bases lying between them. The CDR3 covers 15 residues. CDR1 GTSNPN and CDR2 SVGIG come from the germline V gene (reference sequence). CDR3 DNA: TGTGCCTGGAGTGTACGGGGGCTTGGGAGCTCACCCCTCCACTTT. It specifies CAWSVRGLGSSPLHF.

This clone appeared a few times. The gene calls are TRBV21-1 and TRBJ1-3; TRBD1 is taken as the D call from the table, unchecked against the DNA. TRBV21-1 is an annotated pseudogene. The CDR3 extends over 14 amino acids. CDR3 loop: CASSIRGSGNTIYF. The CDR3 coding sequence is TGTGCCAGCAGCATCAGGGGCTCTGGAAACACCATATATTTT.

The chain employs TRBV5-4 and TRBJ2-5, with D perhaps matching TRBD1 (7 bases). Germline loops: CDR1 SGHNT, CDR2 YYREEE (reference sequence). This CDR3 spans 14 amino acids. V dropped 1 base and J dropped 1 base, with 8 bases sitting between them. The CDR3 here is CASSLQGGQETQYF. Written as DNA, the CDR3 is TGTGCCAGCAGCTTGCAGGGGGGCCAAGAGACCCAGTACTTC.

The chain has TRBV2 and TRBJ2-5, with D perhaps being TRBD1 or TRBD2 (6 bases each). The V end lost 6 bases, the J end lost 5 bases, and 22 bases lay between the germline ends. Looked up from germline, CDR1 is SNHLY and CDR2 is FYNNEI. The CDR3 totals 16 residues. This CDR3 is CASRTGRGEVFETQYF. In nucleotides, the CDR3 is TGTGCCAGCAGAACCGGAAGGGGGGAAGTGTTCGAGACCCAGTACTTC.

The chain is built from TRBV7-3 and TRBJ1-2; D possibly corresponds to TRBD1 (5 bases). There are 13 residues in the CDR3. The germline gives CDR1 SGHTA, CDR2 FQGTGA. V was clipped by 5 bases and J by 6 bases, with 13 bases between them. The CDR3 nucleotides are TGTGCCAGCAGCCCGGGGCCCGGGGATGGCTACACCTTC. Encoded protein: CASSPGPGDGYTF.

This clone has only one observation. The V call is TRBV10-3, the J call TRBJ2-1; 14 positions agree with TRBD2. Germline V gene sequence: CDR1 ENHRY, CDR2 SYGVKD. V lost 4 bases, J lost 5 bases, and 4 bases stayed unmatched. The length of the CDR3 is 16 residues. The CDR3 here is CAISGGLAGVDNEQFF. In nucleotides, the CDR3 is TGTGCCATCAGTGGGGGACTAGCGGGGGTCGACAATGAGCAGTTCTTC.

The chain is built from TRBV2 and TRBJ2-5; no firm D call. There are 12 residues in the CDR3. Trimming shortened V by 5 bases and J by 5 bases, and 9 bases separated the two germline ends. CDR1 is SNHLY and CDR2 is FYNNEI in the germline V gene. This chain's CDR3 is CASSLAVETQYF. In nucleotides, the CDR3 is TGTGCCAGCAGTCTCGCGGTGGAGACCCAGTACTTC.

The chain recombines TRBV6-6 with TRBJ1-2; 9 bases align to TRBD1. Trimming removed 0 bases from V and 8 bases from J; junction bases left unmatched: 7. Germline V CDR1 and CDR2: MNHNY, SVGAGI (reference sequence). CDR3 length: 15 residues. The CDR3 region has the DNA TGTGCCAGCAGTTACTCCCCGGGACAGGGATCCGGCTACACCTTC. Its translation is CASSYSPGQGSGYTF.

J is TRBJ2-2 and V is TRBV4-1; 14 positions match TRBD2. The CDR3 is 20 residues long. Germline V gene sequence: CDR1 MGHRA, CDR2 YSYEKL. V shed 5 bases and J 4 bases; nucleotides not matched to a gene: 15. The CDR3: CASSSKTGLAGAKGTGELFF. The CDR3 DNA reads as TGCGCCAGCAGCAGTAAGACGGGACTAGCGGGGGCAAAGGGCACCGGGGAGCTGTTTTTT.

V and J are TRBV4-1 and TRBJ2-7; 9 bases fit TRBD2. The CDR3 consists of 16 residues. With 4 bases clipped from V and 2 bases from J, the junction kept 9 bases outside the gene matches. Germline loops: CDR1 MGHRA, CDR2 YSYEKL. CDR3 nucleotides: TGCGCCAGCAGCCCCCCCGAAAGACTAGCGGCCTACGAGCAGTACTTC. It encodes CASSPPERLAAYEQYF.

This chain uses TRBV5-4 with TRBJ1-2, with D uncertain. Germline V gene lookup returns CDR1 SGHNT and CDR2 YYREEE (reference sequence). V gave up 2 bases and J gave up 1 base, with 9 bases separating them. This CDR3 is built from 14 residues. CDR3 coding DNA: TGTGCCAGCAGCTTCCCAAGCCTTAACTATGGCTACACCTTC. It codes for CASSFPSLNYGYTF.

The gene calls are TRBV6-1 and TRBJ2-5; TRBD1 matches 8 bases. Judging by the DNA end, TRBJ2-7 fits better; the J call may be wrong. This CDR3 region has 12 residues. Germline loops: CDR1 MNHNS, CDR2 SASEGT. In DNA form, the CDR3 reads TGTGCCACCGACAGGGGTAGGTACGAGCAGTACTTC. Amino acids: CATDRGRYEQYF.

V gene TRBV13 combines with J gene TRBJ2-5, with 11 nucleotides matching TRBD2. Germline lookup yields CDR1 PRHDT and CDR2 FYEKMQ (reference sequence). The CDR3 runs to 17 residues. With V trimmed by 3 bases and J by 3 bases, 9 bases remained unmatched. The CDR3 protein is CASSFLSSGRRKETQYF. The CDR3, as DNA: TGTGCCAGCAGCTTTTTATCTAGCGGGAGGCGGAAAGAGACCCAGTACTTC.

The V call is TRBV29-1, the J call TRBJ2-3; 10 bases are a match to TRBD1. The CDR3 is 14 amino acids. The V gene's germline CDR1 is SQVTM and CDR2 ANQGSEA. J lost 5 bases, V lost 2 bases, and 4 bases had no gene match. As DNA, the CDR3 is TGCAGCGTTGAATGGACAGGGGGATTAGATACGCAGTATTTT. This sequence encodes CSVEWTGGLDTQYF.

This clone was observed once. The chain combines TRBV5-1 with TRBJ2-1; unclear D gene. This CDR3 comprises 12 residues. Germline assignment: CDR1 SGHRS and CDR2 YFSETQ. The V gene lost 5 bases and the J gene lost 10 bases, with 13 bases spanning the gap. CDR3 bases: TGCGCCAGCAGTCGCCTGGTCGAGGAGCAGTTCTTC. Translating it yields CASSRLVEEQFF.

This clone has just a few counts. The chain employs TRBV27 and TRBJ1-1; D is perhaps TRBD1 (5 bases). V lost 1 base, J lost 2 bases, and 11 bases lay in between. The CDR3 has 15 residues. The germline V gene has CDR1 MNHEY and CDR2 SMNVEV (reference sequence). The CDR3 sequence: CASSLFGQGNTEAFF. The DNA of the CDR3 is TGTGCCAGCAGTTTATTCGGGCAGGGAAACACTGAAGCTTTCTTT.

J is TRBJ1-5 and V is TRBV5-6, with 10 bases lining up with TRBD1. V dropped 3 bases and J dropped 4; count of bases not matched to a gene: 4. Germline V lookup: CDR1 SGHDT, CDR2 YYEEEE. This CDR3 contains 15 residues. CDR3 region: CASSSRDRGNQPQHF. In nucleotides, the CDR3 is TGTGCCAGCAGCTCCCGGGACAGGGGAAATCAGCCCCAGCATTTT.

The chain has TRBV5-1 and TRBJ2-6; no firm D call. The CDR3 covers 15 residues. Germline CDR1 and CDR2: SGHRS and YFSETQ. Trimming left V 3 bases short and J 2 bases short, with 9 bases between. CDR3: CASSSTVAGANVLTF. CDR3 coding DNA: TGCGCCAGCAGCTCGACGGTTGCTGGGGCCAACGTCCTGACTTTC.

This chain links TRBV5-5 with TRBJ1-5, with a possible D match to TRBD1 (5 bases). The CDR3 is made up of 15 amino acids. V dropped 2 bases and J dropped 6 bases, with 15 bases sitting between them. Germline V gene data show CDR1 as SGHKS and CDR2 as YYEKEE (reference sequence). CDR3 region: CASSFVSRGPQPQHF. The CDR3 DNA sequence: TGTGCCAGCAGCTTTGTTTCAAGGGGTCCTCAGCCCCAGCATTTT.

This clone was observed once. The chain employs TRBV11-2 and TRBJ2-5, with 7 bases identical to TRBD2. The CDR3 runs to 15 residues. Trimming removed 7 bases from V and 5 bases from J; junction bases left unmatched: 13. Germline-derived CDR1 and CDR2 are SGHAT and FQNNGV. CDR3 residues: CASTLGGRAGETQYF. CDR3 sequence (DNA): TGTGCCAGCACCCTTGGGGGGAGGGCTGGGGAGACCCAGTACTTC. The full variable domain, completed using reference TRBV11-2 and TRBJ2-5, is EAGVAQSPRYKIIEKRQSVAFWCNPISGHATLYWYQQILGQGPKLLIQFQNNGVVDDSQLPKDRFSAERLKGVDSTLKIQPAKLEDSAVYLCASTLGGRAGETQYFGPGTRLLVL.

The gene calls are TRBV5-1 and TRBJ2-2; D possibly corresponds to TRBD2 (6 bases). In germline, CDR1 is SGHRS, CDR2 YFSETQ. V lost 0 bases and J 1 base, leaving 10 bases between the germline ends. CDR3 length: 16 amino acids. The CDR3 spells CASSLVGRLNTGELFF. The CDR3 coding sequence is TGCGCCAGCAGCTTGGTCGGGAGACTGAACACCGGGGAGCTGTTTTTT.

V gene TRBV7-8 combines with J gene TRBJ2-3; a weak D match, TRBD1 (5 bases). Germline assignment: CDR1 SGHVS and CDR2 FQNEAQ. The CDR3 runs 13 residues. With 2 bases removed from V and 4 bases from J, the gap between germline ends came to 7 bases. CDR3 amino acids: CASSLLGADTQYF. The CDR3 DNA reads TGTGCCAGCAGCTTATTAGGGGCAGATACGCAGTATTTT.